The following is a TCR beta chain sequence with its context. These data are taken from a study of liver allograft versus peripheral blood T cells. Background on the study: Graft-liver T cell receptor repertoires were compared against recipient peripheral blood repertoires.

TCRdb processed the reads anew with MiXCR; each CDR3 protein has one entry. The data hold about 14,000 distinct CDR3 sequences, with approximately 20% observed a single time. The TCR sequence derives from a human patient who had a liver transplant. The graft donor may account for some of the T cells.

CDR3: CASSESRSKRDSPRDTQYF. CDR3 coding DNA: TGCGCCAGCAGTGAGTCGAGGAGCAAGCGGGACAGTCCTAGGGATACGCAGTATTTT. The rearrangement joins TRBV10-1 to TRBJ2-3; the D gene could be TRBD1 or TRBD2 (7 bases each). The CDR3 runs to 19 residues. CDR1 WNHNN and CDR2 SYGVQD come from the germline V gene (reference sequence). The ends were cut back, 0 bases at V and 6 bases at J, with 25 bases in the middle.